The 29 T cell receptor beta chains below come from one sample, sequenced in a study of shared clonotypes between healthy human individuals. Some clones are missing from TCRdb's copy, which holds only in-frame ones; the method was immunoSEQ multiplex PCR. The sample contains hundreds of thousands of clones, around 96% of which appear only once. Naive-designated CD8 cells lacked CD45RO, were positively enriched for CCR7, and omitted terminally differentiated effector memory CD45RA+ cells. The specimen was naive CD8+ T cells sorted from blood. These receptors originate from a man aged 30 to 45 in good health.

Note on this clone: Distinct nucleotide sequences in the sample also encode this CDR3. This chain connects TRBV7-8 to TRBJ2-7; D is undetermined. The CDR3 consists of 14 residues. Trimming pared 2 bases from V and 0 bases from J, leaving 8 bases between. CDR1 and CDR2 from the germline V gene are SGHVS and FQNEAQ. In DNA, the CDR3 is TGTGCCAGCAGCTTAACCGGAAGCTCCTACGAGCAGTACTTC. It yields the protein CASSLTGSSYEQYF. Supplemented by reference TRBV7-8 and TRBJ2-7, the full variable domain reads GAGVSQSPRYKVAKRGQDVALRCDPISGHVSLFWYQQALGQGPEFLTYFQNEAQLDKSGLPSDRFFAERPEGSVSTLKIQRTQQEDSAVYLCASSLTGSSYEQYFGPGTRLTVT.

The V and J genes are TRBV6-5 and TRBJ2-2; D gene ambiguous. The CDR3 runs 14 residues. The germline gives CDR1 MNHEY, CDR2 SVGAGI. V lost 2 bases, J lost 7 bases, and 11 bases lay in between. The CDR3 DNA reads TGTGCCAGCAGTTACCTAGAAGGTGGCGGGGAGCTGTTTTTT. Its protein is CASSYLEGGGELFF.

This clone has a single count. As DNA, the CDR3 is TGTGCCAGCAGCTTAACAGGGATTTGGGAGACCCAGTACTTC. It is translated as CASSLTGIWETQYF. This sequence joins TRBV7-9 and TRBJ2-5, with a tentative D call TRBD1 (6 bases). V was trimmed by 2 bases and J by 5 bases, leaving 12 bases between them. CDR3 length: 14 residues. The germline V gene has CDR1 SEHNR and CDR2 FQNEAQ (reference sequence).

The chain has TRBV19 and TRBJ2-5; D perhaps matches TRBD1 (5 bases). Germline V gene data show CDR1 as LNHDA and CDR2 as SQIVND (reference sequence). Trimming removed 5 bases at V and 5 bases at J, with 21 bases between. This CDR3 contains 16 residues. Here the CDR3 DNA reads TGTGCCAGTAGTCCATACAGGCTACGAAAGGGGGAGACCCAGTACTTC. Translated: CASSPYRLRKGETQYF.

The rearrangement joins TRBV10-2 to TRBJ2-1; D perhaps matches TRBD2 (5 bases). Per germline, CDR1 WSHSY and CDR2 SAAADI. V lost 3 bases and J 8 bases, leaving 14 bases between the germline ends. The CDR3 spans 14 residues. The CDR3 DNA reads TGCGCCAGCAGTGAAATTTCTAGCCGGGATGAGCAGTTCTTC. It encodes CASSEISSRDEQFF.

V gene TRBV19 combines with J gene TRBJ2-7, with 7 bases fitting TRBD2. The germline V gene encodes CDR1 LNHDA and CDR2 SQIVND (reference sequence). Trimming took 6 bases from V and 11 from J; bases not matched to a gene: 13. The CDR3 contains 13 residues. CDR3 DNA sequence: TGTGCCAGTAGCTCGGGGACTACGTCTCAAAAGTACTTC. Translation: CASSSGTTSQKYF.

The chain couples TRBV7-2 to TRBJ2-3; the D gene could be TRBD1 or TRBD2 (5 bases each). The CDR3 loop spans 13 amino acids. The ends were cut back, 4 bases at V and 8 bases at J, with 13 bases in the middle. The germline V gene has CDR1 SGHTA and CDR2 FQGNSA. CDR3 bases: TGTGCCAGCAGCTGGGACGTAACGGGTACGCAGTATTTT. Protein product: CASSWDVTGTQYF. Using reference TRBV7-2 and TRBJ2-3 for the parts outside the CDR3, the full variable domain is GAGVSQSPSNKVTEKGKDVELRCDPISGHTALYWYRQSLGQGLEFLIYFQGNSAPDKSGLPSDRFSAERTGGSVSTLTIQRTQQEDSAVYLCASSWDVTGTQYFGPGTRLTVL.

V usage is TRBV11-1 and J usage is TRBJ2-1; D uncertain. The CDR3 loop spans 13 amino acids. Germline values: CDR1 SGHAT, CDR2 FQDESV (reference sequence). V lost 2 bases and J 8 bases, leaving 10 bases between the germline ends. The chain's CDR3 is CASSLLVPDEQFF. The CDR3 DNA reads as TGTGCCAGCAGCTTACTCGTCCCAGATGAGCAGTTCTTC.

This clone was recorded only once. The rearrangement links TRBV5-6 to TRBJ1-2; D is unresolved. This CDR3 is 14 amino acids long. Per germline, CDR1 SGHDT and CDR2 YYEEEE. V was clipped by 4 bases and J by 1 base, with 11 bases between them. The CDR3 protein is CASSLRFHNYGYTF. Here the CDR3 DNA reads TGTGCCAGCAGCCTGAGGTTCCATAACTATGGCTACACCTTC.

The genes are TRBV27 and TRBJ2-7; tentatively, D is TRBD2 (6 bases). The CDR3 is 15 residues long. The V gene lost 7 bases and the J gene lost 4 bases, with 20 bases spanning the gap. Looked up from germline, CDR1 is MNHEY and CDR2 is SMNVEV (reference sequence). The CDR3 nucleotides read TGTGCCAGCAAACGACTAGGGGAAGGCCGGTACGAGCAGTACTTC. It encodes CASKRLGEGRYEQYF.

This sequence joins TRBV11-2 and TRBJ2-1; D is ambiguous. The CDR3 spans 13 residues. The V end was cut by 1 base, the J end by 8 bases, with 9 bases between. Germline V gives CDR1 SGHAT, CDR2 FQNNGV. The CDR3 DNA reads TGTGCCAGCAGCTTAGCGAGAACTTATGAGCAGTTCTTC. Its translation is CASSLARTYEQFF.

Here the CDR3 DNA reads TGCGCCAGCAGCTCGCGGGAGGGCCTCAACTATTACGAGCAGTACTTC. It translates to CASSSREGLNYYEQYF. The rearrangement joins TRBV5-1 to TRBJ2-7; 9 nucleotides line up with TRBD2. Germline V gene data show CDR1 as SGHRS and CDR2 as YFSETQ. The V gene end was trimmed by 3 bases and the J gene end by 4 bases; junction bases not matched to a gene: 11. This CDR3 contains 16 residues.

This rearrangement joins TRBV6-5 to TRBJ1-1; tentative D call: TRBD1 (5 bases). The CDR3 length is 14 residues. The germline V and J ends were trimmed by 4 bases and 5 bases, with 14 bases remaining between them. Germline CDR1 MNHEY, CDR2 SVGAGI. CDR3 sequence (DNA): TGTGCCAGCAGTTCAACCGGGACGTCGACTGAAGCTTTCTTT. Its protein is CASSSTGTSTEAFF.

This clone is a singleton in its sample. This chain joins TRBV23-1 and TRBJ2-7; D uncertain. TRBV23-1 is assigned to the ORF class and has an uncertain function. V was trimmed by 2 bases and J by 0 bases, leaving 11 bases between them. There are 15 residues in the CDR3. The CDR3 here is CASSQDLDGSYEQYF. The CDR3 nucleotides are TGCGCCAGCAGTCAAGACCTGGACGGCTCCTACGAGCAGTACTTC.

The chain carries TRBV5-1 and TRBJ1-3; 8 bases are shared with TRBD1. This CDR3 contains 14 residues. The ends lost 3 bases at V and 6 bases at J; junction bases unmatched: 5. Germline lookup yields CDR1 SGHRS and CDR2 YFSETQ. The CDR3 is CASSSGQVENTIYF. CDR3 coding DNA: TGCGCCAGCAGCTCGGGACAGGTGGAAAACACCATATATTTT.

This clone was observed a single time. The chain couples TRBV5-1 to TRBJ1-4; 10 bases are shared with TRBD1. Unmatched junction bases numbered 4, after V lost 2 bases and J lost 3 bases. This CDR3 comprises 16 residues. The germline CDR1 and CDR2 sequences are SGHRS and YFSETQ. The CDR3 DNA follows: TGCGCCAGCAGCTTTGGACAGGGGGGATCTAATGAAAAACTGTTTTTT. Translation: CASSFGQGGSNEKLFF.

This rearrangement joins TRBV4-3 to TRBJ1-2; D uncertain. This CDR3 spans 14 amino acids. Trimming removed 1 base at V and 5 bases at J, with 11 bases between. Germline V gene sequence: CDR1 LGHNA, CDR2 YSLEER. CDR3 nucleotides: TGCGCCAGCAGCCAAGCGGAGAGGGAGTATGGCTACACCTTC. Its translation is CASSQAEREYGYTF.

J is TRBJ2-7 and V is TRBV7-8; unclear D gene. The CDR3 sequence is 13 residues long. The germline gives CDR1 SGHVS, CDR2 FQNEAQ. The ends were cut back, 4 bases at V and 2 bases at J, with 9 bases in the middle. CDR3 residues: CASSSEMTYEQYF. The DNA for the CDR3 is TGTGCCAGCAGCTCCGAAATGACCTACGAGCAGTACTTC.

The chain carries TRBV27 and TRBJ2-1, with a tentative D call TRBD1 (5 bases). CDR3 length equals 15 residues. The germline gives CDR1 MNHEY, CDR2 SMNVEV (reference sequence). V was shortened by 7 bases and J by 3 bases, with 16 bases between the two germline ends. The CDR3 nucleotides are TGTGCCAGCACCGTCCAGGGATTCGGCTACAATGAGCAGTTCTTC. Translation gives CASTVQGFGYNEQFF.

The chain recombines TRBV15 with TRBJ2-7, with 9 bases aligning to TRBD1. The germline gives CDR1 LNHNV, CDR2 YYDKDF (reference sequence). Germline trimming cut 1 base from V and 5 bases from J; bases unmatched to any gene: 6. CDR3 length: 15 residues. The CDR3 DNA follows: TGTGCCACCAGCAGAGCGAACAGGGGGCAAGACGAGCAGTACTTC. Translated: CATSRANRGQDEQYF.

In DNA form, the CDR3 reads TGTGCCAGCAGTGAGGCGGGAGTACCCTACAATGAGCAGTTCTTC. Its protein is CASSEAGVPYNEQFF. The rearrangement uses TRBV6-4 and TRBJ2-1; TRBD2 matches 7 bases. Germline CDR1 and CDR2: MRHNA and SNTAGT. The V and J ends lost 3 bases and 2 bases, in that order; junction bases with no gene match: 4. The CDR3 runs to 15 residues.

This chain's CDR3 is CSVDSLAGGQETQYF. The CDR3 nucleotides are TGCAGCGTTGATTCCCTAGCGGGCGGTCAAGAGACCCAGTACTTC. The chain carries TRBV29-1 and TRBJ2-5, with 8 bases matching TRBD2. Germline values: CDR1 SQVTM, CDR2 ANQGSEA. The CDR3 runs 15 residues. The ends lost 3 bases at V and 2 bases at J; junction bases unmatched: 8.

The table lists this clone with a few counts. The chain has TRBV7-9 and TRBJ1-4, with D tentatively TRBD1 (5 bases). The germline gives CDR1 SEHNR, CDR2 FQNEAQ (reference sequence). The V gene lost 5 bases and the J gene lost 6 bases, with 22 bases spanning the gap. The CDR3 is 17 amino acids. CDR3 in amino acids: CASSPIAVGGRDEKLFF. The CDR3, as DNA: TGTGCCAGCAGCCCCATCGCCGTCGGGGGGAGGGATGAAAAACTGTTTTTT.

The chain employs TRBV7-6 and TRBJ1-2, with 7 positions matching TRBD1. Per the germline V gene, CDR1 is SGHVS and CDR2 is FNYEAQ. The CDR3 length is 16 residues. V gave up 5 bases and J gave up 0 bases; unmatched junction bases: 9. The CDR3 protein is CASSPEWDRTNYGYTF. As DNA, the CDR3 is TGTGCCAGCAGCCCTGAATGGGACAGAACTAACTATGGCTACACCTTC.

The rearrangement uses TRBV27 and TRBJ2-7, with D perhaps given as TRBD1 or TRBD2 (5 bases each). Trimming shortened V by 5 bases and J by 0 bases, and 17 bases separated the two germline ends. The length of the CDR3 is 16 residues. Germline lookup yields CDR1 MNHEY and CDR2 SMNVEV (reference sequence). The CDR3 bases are TGTGCCAGCAGTCCGGACGGGGCAGGGAGCTCCTACGAGCAGTACTTC. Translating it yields CASSPDGAGSSYEQYF.

CDR3 sequence reads: CASSESGLAGSYEQYF. The CDR3 region has the DNA TGCGCCAGCAGTGAGTCAGGGCTAGCGGGGTCCTACGAGCAGTACTTC. The chain employs TRBV10-2 and TRBJ2-7; the match to TRBD2 covers 9 bases. V was clipped by 0 bases and J by 1 base; unmatched bases: 4. The CDR3 has 16 amino acids. Germline loops: CDR1 WSHSY, CDR2 SAAADI.

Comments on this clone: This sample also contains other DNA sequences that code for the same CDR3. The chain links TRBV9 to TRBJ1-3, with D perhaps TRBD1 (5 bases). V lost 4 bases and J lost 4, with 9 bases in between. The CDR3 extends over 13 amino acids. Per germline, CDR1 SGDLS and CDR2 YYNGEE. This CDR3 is CASSPGAGNTIYF. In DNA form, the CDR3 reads TGTGCCAGCAGCCCTGGGGCGGGAAACACCATATATTTT.

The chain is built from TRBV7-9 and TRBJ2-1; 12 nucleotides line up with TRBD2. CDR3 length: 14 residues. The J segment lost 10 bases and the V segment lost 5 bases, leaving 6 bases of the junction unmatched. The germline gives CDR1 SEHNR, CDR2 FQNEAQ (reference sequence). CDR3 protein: CASSPSGRAHEQFF. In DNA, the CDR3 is TGTGCCAGCAGCCCTAGCGGGAGGGCCCACGAGCAGTTCTTC.

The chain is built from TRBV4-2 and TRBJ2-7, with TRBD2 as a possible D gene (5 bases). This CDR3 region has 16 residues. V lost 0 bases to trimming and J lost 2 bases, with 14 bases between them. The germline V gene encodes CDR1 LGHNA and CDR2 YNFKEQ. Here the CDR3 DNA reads TGTGCCAGCAGCCAAGATGATGTGGGAGAAACCTACGAGCAGTACTTC. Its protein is CASSQDDVGETYEQYF.